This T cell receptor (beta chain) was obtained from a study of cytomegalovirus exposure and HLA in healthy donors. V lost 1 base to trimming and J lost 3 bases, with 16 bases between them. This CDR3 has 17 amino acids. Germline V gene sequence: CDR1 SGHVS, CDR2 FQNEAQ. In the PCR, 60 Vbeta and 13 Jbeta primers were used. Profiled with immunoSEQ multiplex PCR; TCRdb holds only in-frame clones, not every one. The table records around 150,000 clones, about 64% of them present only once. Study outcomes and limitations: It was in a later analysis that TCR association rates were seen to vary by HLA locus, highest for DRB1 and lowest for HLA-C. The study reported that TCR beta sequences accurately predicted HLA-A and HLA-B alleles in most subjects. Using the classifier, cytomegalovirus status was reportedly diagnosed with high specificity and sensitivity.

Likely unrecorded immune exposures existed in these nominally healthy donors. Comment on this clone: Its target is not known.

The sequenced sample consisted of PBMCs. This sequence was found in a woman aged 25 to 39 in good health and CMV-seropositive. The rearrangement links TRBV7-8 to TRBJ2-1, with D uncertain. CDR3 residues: CASSLGSQASYYNEQFF. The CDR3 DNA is TGTGCCAGCAGCTTAGGAAGTCAGGCGAGCTACTACAATGAGCAGTTCTTC.